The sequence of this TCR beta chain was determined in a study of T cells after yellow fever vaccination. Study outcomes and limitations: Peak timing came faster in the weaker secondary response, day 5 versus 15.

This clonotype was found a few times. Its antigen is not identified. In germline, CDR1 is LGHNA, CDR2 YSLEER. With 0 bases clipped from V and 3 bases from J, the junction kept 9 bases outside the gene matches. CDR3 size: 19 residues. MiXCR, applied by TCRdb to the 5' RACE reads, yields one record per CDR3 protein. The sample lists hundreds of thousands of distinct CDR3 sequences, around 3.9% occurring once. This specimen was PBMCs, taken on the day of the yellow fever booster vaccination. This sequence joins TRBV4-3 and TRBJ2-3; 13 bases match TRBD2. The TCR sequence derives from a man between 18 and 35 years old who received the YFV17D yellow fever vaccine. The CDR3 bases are TGCGCCAGCAGCCAAGAATTGACTAGCGGGGGGCTACGGACAGATACGCAGTATTTT. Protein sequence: CASSQELTSGGLRTDTQYF.